The clone carrying this T cell receptor beta chain was observed a handful of times. Then a second PCR, running about 6 to 11 cycles, was carried out with a sample-barcoded 5' primer and a J-beta primer mix. TCRdb reprocessed the 5' RACE reads via MiXCR and lists one record per CDR3 protein. In the table there are some 1,000,000 distinct CDR3 sequences, less than 25% of which are singletons. This record comes from a study of blood T cells in healthy people across ages. CDR1 and CDR2 from the germline V gene are MNHNS and SASEGT. V gave up 2 bases and J gave up 4 bases, with 6 bases separating them. This CDR3 comprises 12 residues. The data were also submitted as part of a second study, on T cells of mothers and their children.

The specimen was blood. The receptor comes from a girl aged 2-10 years in good health. J is TRBJ2-7 and V is TRBV6-1, with D unresolved. For the CDR3, the DNA is TGTGCCAGCAGTGAACAGTCTTACGAGCAGTACTTC. It specifies CASSEQSYEQYF.